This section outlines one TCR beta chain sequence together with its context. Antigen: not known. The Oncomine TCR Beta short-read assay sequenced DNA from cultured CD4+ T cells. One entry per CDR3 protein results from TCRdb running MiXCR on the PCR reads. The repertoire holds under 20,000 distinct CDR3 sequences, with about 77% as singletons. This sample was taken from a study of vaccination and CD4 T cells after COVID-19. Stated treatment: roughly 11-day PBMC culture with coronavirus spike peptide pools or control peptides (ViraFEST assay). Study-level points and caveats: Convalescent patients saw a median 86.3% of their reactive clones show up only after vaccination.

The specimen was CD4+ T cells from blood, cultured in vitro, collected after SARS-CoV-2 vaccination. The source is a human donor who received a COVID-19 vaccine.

The CDR3 DNA reads TGTGCCAGCAGCCGAGGGAACGGGGGGTTCACTGAAGCTTTCTTT. Its protein is CASSRGNGGFTEAFF. The chain has TRBV5-4 and TRBJ1-1; D is possibly TRBD1 (5 bases). Germline CDR1 reads SGHNT; CDR2 reads YYREEE (reference sequence). There are 15 residues in the CDR3. V lost 4 bases to trimming and J lost 4 bases, with 17 bases between them.